These 7 T cell receptor beta chains were sequenced from one sample in a study of blood T cell repertoires in COVID-19. Assay: immunoSEQ multiplex PCR; the TCRdb copy retains only in-frame clones and omits some. The sample holds a few hundred thousand clones; roughly 82% are singletons and the top ten take around 12%. The sequenced material came from peripheral blood. The receptors originated from an elderly man with acute or convalescent COVID-19.

V gene TRBV5-4 combines with J gene TRBJ2-1; 9 positions agree with TRBD2. The CDR3 spans 20 residues. The germline V gene encodes CDR1 SGHNT and CDR2 YYREEE (reference sequence). V was pared by 4 bases and J by 0 bases, with 17 bases of the junction left unmatched. The CDR3 protein is CASSPPSTSGLSPSYNEQFF. The CDR3 DNA reads TGTGCCAGCAGCCCCCCGTCGACTAGCGGTCTCTCCCCCTCCTACAATGAGCAGTTCTTC.

Ten or more counts support this clone. The rearrangement joins TRBV10-3 to TRBJ2-7, with 7 bases fitting TRBD2. This CDR3 has 15 amino acids. The V gene end was trimmed by 2 bases and the J gene end by 4 bases; junction bases not matched to a gene: 8. Looked up from germline, CDR1 is ENHRY and CDR2 is SYGVKD. This CDR3 reads CAISERLLGLYEQYF. The CDR3 nucleotides read TGTGCCATCAGTGAGAGGCTCCTGGGACTATACGAGCAGTACTTC.

This sequence joins TRBV9 and TRBJ1-5, with a possible D match to TRBD1 (6 bases). Trimming stripped 2 bases from V and 5 bases from J, with 14 bases between. CDR3 length: 15 residues. The germline V gene encodes CDR1 SGDLS and CDR2 YYNGEE. CDR3 protein: CASSVGGQGDQPQHF. Written as DNA, the CDR3 is TGTGCCAGCAGCGTCGGGGGGCAGGGAGATCAGCCCCAGCATTTT.

This clone appeared a few times. The chain links TRBV18 to TRBJ1-1; D not resolved. The CDR3 length is 14 residues. Trimming removed 4 bases at V and 7 bases at J, with 16 bases between. Germline V lookup: CDR1 KGHSH, CDR2 LQKENI. The CDR3 region is CASSRTKDVFEAFF. DNA of the CDR3: TGTGCCAGCTCACGGACTAAGGACGTCTTTGAAGCTTTCTTT.

This clone was counted a single time. The chain combines TRBV6-1 with TRBJ2-3; the D gene is possibly TRBD1 (5 bases). Germline loops: CDR1 MNHNS, CDR2 SASEGT. The V and J ends lost 1 base and 6 bases respectively, with 14 bases between them. This CDR3 region has 15 residues. CDR3 nucleotide sequence: TGTGCCAGCAGTGAAGAGGGGCGGTCCGTGGATACGCAGTATTTT. Translated: CASSEEGRSVDTQYF.

This chain joins TRBV18 and TRBJ2-7; TRBD1 aligns across 11 bases. The V segment lost 2 bases and the J segment 3 bases; nucleotides outside the gene matches: 9. From germline, CDR1 is KGHSH and CDR2 LQKENI. The CDR3 is 17 residues long. Here the CDR3 DNA reads TGTGCCAGCTCACCATCACTTTTGGGGACAGGGGGCTACGAGCAGTACTTC. Translation: CASSPSLLGTGGYEQYF.

The CDR3 region is CASSPWLAGPTDTQYF. The CDR3, as DNA: TGTGCCAGTAGTCCTTGGCTAGCGGGGCCGACAGATACGCAGTATTTT. The rearrangement uses TRBV19 and TRBJ2-3; 9 bases fit TRBD2. The CDR3 has 16 amino acids. The ends lost 5 bases at V and 3 bases at J; junction bases unmatched: 9. The germline V gene has CDR1 LNHDA and CDR2 SQIVND (reference sequence).